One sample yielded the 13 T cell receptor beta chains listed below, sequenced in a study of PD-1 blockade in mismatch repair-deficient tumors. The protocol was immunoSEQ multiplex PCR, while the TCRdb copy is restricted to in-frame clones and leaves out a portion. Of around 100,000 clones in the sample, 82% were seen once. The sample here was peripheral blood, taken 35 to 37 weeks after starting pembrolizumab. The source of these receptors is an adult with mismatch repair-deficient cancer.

CDR3 sequence (DNA): TGCGCCAGCAGCCAAGAATCGGTGACCGGAGGAGATACGCAGTATTTT. As protein: CASSQESVTGGDTQYF. The J gene is TRBJ2-3, the V gene TRBV4-1; TRBD2 is a possible D gene (5 bases). Germline assignment: CDR1 MGHRA and CDR2 YSYEKL. V dropped 0 bases and J dropped 5 bases, with 15 bases sitting between them. The CDR3 length is 16 residues.

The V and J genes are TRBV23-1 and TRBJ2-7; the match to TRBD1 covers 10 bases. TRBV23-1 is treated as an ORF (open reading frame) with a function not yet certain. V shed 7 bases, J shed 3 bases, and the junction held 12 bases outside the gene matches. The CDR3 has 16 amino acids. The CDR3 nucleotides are TGCGCCAGCACCGAAAACCAGCGGACAGGGGGCTACGAGCAGTACTTC. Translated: CASTENQRTGGYEQYF.

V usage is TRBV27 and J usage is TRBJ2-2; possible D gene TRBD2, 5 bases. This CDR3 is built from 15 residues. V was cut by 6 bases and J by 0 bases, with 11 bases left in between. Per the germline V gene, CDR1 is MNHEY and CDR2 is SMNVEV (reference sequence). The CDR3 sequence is CASRRLSSNTGELFF. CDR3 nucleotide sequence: TGTGCCAGCAGACGACTATCCTCGAACACCGGGGAGCTGTTTTTT.

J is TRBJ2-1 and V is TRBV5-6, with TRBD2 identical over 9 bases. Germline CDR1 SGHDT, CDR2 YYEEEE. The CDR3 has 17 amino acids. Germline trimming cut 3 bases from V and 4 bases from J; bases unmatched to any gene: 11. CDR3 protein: CASSSPSAGGAYNEQFF. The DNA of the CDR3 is TGTGCCAGCAGCTCCCCCTCCGCGGGAGGGGCTTACAATGAGCAGTTCTTC. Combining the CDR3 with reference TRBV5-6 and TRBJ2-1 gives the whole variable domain DAGVTQSPTHLIKTRGQQVTLRCSPKSGHDTVSWYQQALGQGPQFIFQYYEEEERQRGNFPDRFSGHQFPNYSSELNVNALLLGDSALYLCASSSPSAGGAYNEQFFGPGTRLTVL.

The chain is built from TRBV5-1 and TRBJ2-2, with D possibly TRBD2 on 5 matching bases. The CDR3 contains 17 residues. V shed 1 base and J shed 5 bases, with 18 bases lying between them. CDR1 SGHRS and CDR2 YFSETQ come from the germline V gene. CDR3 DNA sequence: TGCGCCAGCAGCTTGCTTCGTGGTTTCCCGGGAACCGGGGAGCTGTTTTTT. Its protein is CASSLLRGFPGTGELFF.

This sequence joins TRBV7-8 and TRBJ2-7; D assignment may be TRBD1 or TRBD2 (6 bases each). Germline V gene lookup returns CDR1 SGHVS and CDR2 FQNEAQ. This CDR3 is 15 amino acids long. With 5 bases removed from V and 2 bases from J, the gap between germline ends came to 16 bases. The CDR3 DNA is TGTGCCAGCAGCCCGGGGGCAGCGGCTGCCTACGAGCAGTACTTC. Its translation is CASSPGAAAAYEQYF.

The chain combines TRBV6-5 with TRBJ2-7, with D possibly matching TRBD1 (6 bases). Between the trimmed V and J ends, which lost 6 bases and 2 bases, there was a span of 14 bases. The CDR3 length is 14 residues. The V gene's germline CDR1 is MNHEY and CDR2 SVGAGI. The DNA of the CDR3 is TGTGCCAGCAGGCCAACAGGGACCACCTACGAGCAGTACTTC. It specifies CASRPTGTTYEQYF.

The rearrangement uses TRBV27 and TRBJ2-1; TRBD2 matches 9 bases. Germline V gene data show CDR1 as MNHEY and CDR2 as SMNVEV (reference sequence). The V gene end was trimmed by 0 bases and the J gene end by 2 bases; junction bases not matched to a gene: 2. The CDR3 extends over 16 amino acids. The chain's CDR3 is CASSLSASGTYNEQFF. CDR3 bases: TGTGCCAGCAGTTTATCGGCTAGCGGGACCTACAATGAGCAGTTCTTC.

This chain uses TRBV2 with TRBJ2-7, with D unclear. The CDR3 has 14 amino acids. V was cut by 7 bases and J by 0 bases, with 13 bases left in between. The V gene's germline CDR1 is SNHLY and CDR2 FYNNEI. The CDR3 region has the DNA TGTGCCAGCACCCTCAGAGGCGGCTCCTACGAGCAGTACTTC. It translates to CASTLRGGSYEQYF.

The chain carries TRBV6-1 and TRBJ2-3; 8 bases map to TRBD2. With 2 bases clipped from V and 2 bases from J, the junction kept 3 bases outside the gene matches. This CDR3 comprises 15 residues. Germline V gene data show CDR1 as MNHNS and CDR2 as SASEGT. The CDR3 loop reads CASSELAGFTDTQYF. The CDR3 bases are TGTGCCAGCAGTGAACTAGCGGGCTTCACAGATACGCAGTATTTT.

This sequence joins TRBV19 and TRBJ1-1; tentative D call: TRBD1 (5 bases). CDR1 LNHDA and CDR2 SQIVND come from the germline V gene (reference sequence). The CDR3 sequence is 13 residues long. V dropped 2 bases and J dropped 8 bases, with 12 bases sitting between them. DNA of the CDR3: TGTGCCAGTAGTATAAGACAGATTTCAGAAGCTTTCTTT. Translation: CASSIRQISEAFF.

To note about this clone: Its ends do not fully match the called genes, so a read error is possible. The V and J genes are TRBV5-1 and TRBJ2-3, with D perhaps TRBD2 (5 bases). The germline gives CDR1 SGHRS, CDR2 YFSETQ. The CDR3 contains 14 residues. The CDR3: CASSSGASKDTQYF. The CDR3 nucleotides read TGCGCCAGCTCGAGCGGTGCTAGCAAAGATACGCAGTATTTT.

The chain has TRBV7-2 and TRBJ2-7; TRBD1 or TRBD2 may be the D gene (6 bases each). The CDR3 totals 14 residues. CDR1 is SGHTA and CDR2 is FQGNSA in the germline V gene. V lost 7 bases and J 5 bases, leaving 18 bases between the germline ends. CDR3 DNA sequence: TGTGCCAGCACCCCCAAGGGGGGCCCCAACGAGCAGTACTTC. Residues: CASTPKGGPNEQYF.